The 11 T cell receptor beta chains listed next were all sequenced from one sample in a study of molecular identifiers for immune sequencing clone quantification. One entry per CDR3 protein, called by TCRdb with MiXCR from the PCR reads. In the table there are 460,000 or so distinct CDR3 sequences, 25% of which are singletons. The sample consisted of naive CD8+ T cells from blood, with Jurkat cell RNA spiked in. Subset meaning: FACS-sorted CD8+CD4-CCR7+CD45RA+ naive T cells. Source of these receptors: a human donor in good health. Some libraries in this study had Jurkat cell RNA spiked in.

This clonotype came up a few times. At one end the junction does not follow the germline gene, possibly because of a read error. The V gene is TRBV5-3, the J gene TRBJ2-3; possibly TRBD1 for D (5 bases). TRBV5-3 counts as an open reading frame of uncertain function. The CDR3 runs 15 residues. The DNA of the CDR3 is TGTGCCAGCAGCTTGGAAGCAGGGAACACAGATACGCAGTATTTT. Its translation: CASSLEAGNTDTQYF.

At least ten counts were recorded for this clonotype. This rearrangement joins TRBV12-3 or TRBV12-4 to TRBJ1-5; D gene unclear. Trimming pared 6 bases from V and 4 bases from J, leaving 19 bases between. CDR3 size: 16 residues. CDR3 coding DNA: TGTGCCAGCAGCCCTAGCAAGGTCAGCCCGAATCAGCCCCAGCATTTT. Its translation is CASSPSKVSPNQPQHF.

The table lists this clonotype with a few counts. The genes are TRBV7-9 and TRBJ1-5; TRBD1 aligns across 9 bases. With 4 bases clipped from V and 3 bases from J, the junction kept 4 bases outside the gene matches. From germline, CDR1 is SEHNR and CDR2 FQNEAQ (reference sequence). The CDR3 contains 15 residues. The CDR3 DNA reads TGTGCCAGCAGCTATGGGACAGGGACCAATCAGCCCCAGCATTTT. Encoded protein: CASSYGTGTNQPQHF.

This clonotype was counted between two and nine times. V is TRBV19 and J is TRBJ2-4; D is unresolved. The CDR3 is 13 residues long. Germline CDR1 LNHDA, CDR2 SQIVND (reference sequence). The germline V and J ends were trimmed by 0 bases and 3 bases, with 3 bases remaining between them. CDR3 nucleotides: TGTGCCAGTAGTATAGACATCAAAAACATTCAGTACTTC. Protein sequence: CASSIDIKNIQYF.

This chain links TRBV30 with TRBJ1-1; D gene uncertain. The CDR3 runs to 14 residues. V was pared by 3 bases and J by 4 bases, with 15 bases between. In germline, CDR1 is GTSNPN, CDR2 SVGIG (reference sequence). The CDR3 protein is CAWSVNGRSTEAFF. The CDR3 DNA reads as TGTGCCTGGAGCGTAAACGGACGGAGCACTGAAGCTTTCTTT.

This clonotype showed up many times. The chain couples TRBV28 to TRBJ2-3; 10 nucleotides align to TRBD1. Looked up from germline, CDR1 is MDHEN and CDR2 is SYDVKM. V was pared by 7 bases and J by 3 bases, with 7 bases of the junction left unmatched. The CDR3 sequence is 15 residues long. In DNA form, the CDR3 reads TGTGCCAGCAAGCAGACAGGGGGCTGGACAGATACGCAGTATTTT. Translated: CASKQTGGWTDTQYF.

Only a few counts were recorded for this clonotype. The chain uses TRBV30 and TRBJ1-2, with 8 bases identical to TRBD1. V shed 1 base, J shed 6 bases, and the junction held 10 bases outside the gene matches. CDR3 length: 15 amino acids. The germline V gene encodes CDR1 GTSNPN and CDR2 SVGIG (reference sequence). For the CDR3, the DNA is TGTGCCTGGAGTGCAGGGGGCGAGTGGTTTAATGGCTACACCTTC. Amino acid sequence: CAWSAGGEWFNGYTF. Full variable domain (remainder filled in from reference TRBV30 and TRBJ1-2): SQTIHQWPATLVQPVGSPLSLECTVEGTSNPNLYWYRQAAGRGLQLLFYSVGIGQISSEVPQNLSASRPQDRQFILSSKKLLLSDSGFYLCAWSAGGEWFNGYTFGSGTRLTVV.

This clonotype was picked up many times. J is TRBJ2-3 and V is TRBV20-1, with 8 bases matching TRBD2. The CDR3 extends over 16 amino acids. From germline, CDR1 is DFQATT and CDR2 SNEGSKA (reference sequence). V was clipped by 3 bases and J by 5 bases; unmatched bases: 13. Here the CDR3 reads CSASRFSAGVLDTQYF. CDR3 DNA sequence: TGCAGTGCTAGCCGCTTCTCAGCGGGGGTCCTAGATACGCAGTATTTT.

To note about this clonotype: No conserved phenylalanine or tryptophan is present at the end of the CDR3, so a read error is the likely explanation. The rearrangement joins TRBV5-1 to TRBJ2-2; tentatively, D is TRBD1 (6 bases). This CDR3 contains 14 residues. V was trimmed by 5 bases and J by 1 base, leaving 9 bases between them. Germline V gene sequence: CDR1 SGHRS, CDR2 YFSETQ. As DNA, the CDR3 is TGCGCCAGCAGTCGGGGACAGAACACCGGGGAGCTGTTTTCT. It yields the protein CASSRGQNTGELFS.

The rearrangement joins TRBV4-1 to TRBJ2-7; 8 bases align to TRBD1. V was pared by 0 bases and J by 4 bases, with 8 bases of the junction left unmatched. The CDR3 spans 16 residues. Germline V CDR1 and CDR2: MGHRA, YSYEKL. CDR3 region: CASSQDIGQGLYEQYF. The CDR3 nucleotides are TGCGCCAGCAGCCAAGATATAGGACAGGGATTGTACGAGCAGTACTTC.

This clonotype was recorded at least ten times. V gene TRBV5-1 combines with J gene TRBJ2-5; TRBD2 matches at 7 bases. This CDR3 has 15 residues. Germline V gives CDR1 SGHRS, CDR2 YFSETQ. Germline trimming cut 0 bases from V and 3 bases from J; bases unmatched to any gene: 5. The CDR3 reads CASSLVGGPEETQYF. CDR3 nucleotide sequence: TGCGCCAGCAGCTTGGTGGGAGGGCCGGAAGAGACCCAGTACTTC.